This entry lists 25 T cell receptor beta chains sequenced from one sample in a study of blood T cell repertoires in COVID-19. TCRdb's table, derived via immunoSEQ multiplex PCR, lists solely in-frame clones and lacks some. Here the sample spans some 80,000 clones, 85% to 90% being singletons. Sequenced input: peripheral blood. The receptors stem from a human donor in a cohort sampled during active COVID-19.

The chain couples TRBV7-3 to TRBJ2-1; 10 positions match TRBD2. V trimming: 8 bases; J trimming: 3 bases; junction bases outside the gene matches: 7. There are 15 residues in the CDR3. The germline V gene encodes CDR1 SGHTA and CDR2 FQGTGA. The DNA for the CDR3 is TGTGCCAGCCGACCCGGGACTAGCGACTACAATGAGCAGTTCTTC. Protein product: CASRPGTSDYNEQFF.

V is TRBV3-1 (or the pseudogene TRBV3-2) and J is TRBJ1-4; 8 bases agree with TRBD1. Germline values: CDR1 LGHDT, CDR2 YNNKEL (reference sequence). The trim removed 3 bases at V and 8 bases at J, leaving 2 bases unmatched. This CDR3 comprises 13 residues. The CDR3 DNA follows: TGTGCCAGCAGCCACCGGACAGGGGAAAAACTGTTTTTT. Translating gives CASSHRTGEKLFF.

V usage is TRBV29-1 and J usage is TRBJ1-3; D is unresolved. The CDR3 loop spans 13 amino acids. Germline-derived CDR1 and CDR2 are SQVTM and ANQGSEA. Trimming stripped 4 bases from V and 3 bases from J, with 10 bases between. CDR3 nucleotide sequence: TGCAGCGTTGCAGGACTTTATGGAAACACCATATATTTT. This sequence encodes CSVAGLYGNTIYF.

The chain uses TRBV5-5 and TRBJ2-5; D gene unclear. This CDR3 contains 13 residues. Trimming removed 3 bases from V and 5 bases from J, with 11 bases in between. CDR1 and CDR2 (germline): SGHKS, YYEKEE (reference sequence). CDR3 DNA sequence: TGTGCCAGCAGCTCGGAGTCGCGTGAGACCCAGTACTTC. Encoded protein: CASSSESRETQYF.

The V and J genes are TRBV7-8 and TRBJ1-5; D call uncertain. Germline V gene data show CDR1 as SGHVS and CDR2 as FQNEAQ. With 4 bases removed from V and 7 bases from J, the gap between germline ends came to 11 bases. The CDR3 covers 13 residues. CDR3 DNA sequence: TGTGCCAGCAGCTCCCCTCCAGGACAGCCCCAGCATTTT. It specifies CASSSPPGQPQHF.

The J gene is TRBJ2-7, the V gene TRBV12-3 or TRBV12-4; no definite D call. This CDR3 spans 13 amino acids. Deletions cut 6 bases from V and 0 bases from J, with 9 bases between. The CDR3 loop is CASSSSSSYEQYF. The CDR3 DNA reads TGTGCCAGCAGCTCGTCTAGCTCCTACGAGCAGTACTTC.

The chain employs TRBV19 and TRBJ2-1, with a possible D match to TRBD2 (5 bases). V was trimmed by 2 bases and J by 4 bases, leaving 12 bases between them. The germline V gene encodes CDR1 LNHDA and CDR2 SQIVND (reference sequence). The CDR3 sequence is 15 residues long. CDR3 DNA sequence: TGTGCCAGTAGTATATTATTGGGAGAATACAATGAGCAGTTCTTC. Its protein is CASSILLGEYNEQFF.

This CDR3 is CASSQERSGGETQYF. CDR3 nucleotide sequence: TGTGCCAGCAGCCAAGAAAGGTCGGGTGGGGAGACCCAGTACTTC. This chain uses TRBV3-1 (or the pseudogene TRBV3-2) with TRBJ2-5; D not certain. The CDR3 is 15 amino acids. Trimming left V 0 bases short and J 5 bases short, with 13 bases between. Germline V CDR1 and CDR2: LGHDT, YNNKEL (reference sequence).

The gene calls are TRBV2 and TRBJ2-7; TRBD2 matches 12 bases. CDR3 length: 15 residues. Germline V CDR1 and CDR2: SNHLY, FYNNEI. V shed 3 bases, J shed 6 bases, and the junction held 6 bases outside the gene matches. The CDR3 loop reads CASSDTSGGLGEQYF. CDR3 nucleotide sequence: TGTGCCAGCAGTGATACTAGCGGGGGGTTGGGCGAGCAGTACTTC.

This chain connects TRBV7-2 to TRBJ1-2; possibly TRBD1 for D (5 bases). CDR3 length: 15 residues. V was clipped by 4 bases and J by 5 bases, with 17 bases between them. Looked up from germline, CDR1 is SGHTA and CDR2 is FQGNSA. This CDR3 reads CASSSIWGENYGYTF. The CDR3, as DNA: TGTGCCAGCAGCTCGATCTGGGGGGAAAATTATGGCTACACCTTC.

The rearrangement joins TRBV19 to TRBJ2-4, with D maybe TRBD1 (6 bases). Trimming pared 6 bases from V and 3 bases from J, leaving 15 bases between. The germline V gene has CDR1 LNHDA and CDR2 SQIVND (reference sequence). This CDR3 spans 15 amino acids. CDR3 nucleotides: TGTGCCAGTAGCCGACAGGAGTACTACAAAAACATTCAGTACTTC. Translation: CASSRQEYYKNIQYF.

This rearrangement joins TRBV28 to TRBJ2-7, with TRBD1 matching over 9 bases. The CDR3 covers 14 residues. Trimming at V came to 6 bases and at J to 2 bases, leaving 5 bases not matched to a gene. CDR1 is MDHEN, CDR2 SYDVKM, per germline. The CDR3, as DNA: TGTGCCAGCAGAGAACAGGGGGCTCCCTACGAGCAGTACTTC. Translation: CASREQGAPYEQYF.

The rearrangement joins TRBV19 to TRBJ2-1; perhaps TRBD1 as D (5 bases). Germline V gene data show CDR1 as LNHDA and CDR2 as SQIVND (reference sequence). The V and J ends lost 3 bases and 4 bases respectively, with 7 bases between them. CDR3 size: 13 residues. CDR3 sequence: CASSMTVYNEQFF. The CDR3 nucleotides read TGTGCCAGTAGTATGACAGTTTACAATGAGCAGTTCTTC. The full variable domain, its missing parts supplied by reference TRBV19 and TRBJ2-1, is DGGITQSPKYLFRKEGQNVTLSCEQNLNHDAMYWYRQDPGQGLRLIYYSQIVNDFQKGDIAEGYSVSREKKESFPLTVTSAQKNPTAFYLCASSMTVYNEQFFGPGTRLTVL.

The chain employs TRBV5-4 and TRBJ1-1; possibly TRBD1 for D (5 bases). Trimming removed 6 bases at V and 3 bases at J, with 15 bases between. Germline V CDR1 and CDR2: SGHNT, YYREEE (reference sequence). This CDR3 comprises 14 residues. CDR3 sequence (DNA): TGTGCCAGCACCACTTTGCTACAGGACACTGAAGCTTTCTTT. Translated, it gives CASTTLLQDTEAFF.

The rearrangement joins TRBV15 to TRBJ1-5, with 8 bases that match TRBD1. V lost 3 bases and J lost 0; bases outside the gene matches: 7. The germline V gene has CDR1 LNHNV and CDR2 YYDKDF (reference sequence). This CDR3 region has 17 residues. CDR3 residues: CATSRADRGLSNQPQHF. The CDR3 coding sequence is TGTGCCACCAGCAGGGCAGACAGGGGCCTTAGCAATCAGCCCCAGCATTTT.

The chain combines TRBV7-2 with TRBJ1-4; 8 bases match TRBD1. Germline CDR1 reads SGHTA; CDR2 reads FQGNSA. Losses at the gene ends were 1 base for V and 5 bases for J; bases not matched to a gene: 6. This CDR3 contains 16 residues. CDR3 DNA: TGTGCCAGCAGCTTAGTGCTCGGACAGGGAAATGAAAAACTGTTTTTT. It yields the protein CASSLVLGQGNEKLFF.

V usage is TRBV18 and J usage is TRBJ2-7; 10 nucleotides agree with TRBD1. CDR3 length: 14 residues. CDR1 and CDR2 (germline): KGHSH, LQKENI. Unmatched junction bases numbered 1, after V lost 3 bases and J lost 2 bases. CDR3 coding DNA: TGTGCCAGCTCACCGGGACAGGGGACCTACGAGCAGTACTTC. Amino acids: CASSPGQGTYEQYF.

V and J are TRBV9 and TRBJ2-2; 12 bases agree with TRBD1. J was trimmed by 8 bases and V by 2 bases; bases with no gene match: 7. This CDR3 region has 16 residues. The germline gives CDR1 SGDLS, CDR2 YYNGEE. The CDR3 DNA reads TGTGCCAGCAGCGTCTCGGGACAGGGGGCCTTTGGGGAGCTGTTTTTT. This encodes CASSVSGQGAFGELFF.

The CDR3 nucleotides are TGTGCCAGCAGTTACGACAGGCCTATAGCCCAGCATTTT. Its translation is CASSYDRPIAQHF. The rearrangement uses TRBV6-6 and TRBJ1-5; the D gene is possibly TRBD1 (6 bases). Germline CDR1 is MNHNY and CDR2 is SVGAGI (reference sequence). V lost 2 bases and J 11 bases, leaving 13 bases between the germline ends. The CDR3 has 13 residues.

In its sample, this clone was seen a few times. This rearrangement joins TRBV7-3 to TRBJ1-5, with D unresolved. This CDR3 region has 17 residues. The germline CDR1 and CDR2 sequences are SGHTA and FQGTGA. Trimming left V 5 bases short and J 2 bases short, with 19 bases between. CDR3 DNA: TGTGCCAGCAGCCGACCCCCAGAATTGGAGGGCAATCAGCCCCAGCATTTT. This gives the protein CASSRPPELEGNQPQHF. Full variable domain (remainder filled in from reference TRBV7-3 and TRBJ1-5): GAGVSQTPSNKVTEKGKYVELRCDPISGHTALYWYRQSLGQGPEFLIYFQGTGAADDSGLPNDRFFAVRPEGSVSTLKIQRTERGDSAVYLCASSRPPELEGNQPQHFGDGTRLSIL.

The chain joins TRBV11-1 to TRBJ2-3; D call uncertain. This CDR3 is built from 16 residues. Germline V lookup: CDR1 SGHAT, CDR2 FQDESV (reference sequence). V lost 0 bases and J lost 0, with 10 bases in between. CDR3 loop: CASSLAPGLSTDTQYF. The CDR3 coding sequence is TGTGCCAGCAGCTTAGCTCCAGGTCTAAGCACAGATACGCAGTATTTT.

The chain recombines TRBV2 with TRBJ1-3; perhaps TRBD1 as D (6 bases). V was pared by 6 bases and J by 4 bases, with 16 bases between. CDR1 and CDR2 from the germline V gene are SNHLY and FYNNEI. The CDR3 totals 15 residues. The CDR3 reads CASSLGGFDGNTIYF. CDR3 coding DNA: TGTGCCAGCAGCTTAGGGGGTTTTGACGGAAACACCATATATTTT.

The DNA for the CDR3 is TGTGCCAGCTCAAGATGGACTAGCGGGAGTGTAACAGATACGCAGTATTTT. The encoded protein is CASSRWTSGSVTDTQYF. The rearrangement joins TRBV2 to TRBJ2-3; 13 nucleotides match TRBD2. Germline V gene lookup returns CDR1 SNHLY and CDR2 FYNNEI. V shed 8 bases and J 3 bases; nucleotides not matched to a gene: 11. The CDR3 length is 17 residues.

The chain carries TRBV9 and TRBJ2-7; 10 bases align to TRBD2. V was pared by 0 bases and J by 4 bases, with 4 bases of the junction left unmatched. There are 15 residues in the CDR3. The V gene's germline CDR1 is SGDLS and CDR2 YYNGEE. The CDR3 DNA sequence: TGTGCCAGCAGCGTAGTAGCGGGGGGCCAATACGAGCAGTACTTC. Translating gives CASSVVAGGQYEQYF.

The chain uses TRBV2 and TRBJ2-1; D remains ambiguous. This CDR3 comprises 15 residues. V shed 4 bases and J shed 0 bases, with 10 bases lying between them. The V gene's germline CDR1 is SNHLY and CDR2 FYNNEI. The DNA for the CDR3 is TGTGCCAGCAGTGTGGAGCAAAGCTCCTACAATGAGCAGTTCTTC. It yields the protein CASSVEQSSYNEQFF.